Below, 4 T cell receptor beta chains from the same sample are listed, as sequenced in a study of T cell responses to AZD1222 COVID-19 vaccine. Sequencing was performed with immunoSEQ multiplex PCR; in TCRdb, only in-frame clones are kept and a portion is missing. This sample has approximately 190,000 clones, with over 85% found just once. The source was peripheral blood, collected 28 days after the second AZD1222 dose. These receptors were collected from an adult who received the AZD1222 COVID-19 vaccine.

This rearrangement joins TRBV7-8 to TRBJ1-2, with TRBD1 identical over 7 bases. V dropped 5 bases and J dropped 5; count of bases not matched to a gene: 5. Germline V CDR1 and CDR2: SGHVS, FQNEAQ. The CDR3 runs to 13 residues. CDR3 region: CASSPRGEYGYTF. CDR3 nucleotide sequence: TGTGCCAGCAGCCCCAGGGGGGAGTATGGCTACACCTTC.

The chain recombines TRBV19 with TRBJ1-5, with 8 bases that match TRBD1. Looked up from germline, CDR1 is LNHDA and CDR2 is SQIVND (reference sequence). The J segment lost 6 bases and the V segment lost 5 bases, leaving 12 bases of the junction unmatched. The CDR3 has 16 residues. The CDR3 coding sequence is TGTGCCAGTAGTCCACTCGACAGGGGAAAAGGTCAGCCCCAGCATTTT. It is translated as CASSPLDRGKGQPQHF.

This chain uses TRBV4-3 with TRBJ1-1; 10 nucleotides line up with TRBD1. Germline loops: CDR1 LGHNA, CDR2 YSLEER. The CDR3 spans 16 residues. With 1 base clipped from V and 4 bases from J, the junction kept 6 bases outside the gene matches. CDR3 residues: CASSQVMGQGTTEAFF. The CDR3 DNA follows: TGCGCCAGCAGCCAAGTAATGGGACAGGGGACCACTGAAGCTTTCTTT.

The gene calls are TRBV7-3 and TRBJ2-3, with D uncertain. CDR1 and CDR2 from the germline V gene are SGHTA and FQGTGA. V was pared by 2 bases and J by 3 bases, with 9 bases between. The CDR3 length is 14 residues. The CDR3 loop reads CASSLRVSTDTQYF. The CDR3 nucleotides are TGTGCCAGCAGCTTACGGGTCAGTACAGATACGCAGTATTTT.